One sample yielded the 19 T cell receptor beta chains listed below, sequenced in a study of T cell changes during pregnancy in multiple sclerosis. Clones were read by immunoSEQ multiplex PCR, and TCRdb kept only the in-frame ones, dropping some. Here the sample spans tens of thousands of clones, roughly nine tenths being singletons. Sequenced here: CD8+ T cells from peripheral blood mononuclear cells, sampled before pregnancy. Every receptor here comes from a female donor with multiple sclerosis, enrolled in a pregnancy study.

J is TRBJ2-1 and V is TRBV19, with 10 bases matching TRBD1. This CDR3 region has 17 residues. From germline, CDR1 is LNHDA and CDR2 SQIVND (reference sequence). With V trimmed by 0 bases and J by 8 bases, 10 bases remained unmatched. Here the CDR3 reads CASSIDADRGAGDEQFF. The CDR3 region has the DNA TGTGCCAGTAGTATAGATGCGGACAGGGGGGCAGGAGATGAGCAGTTCTTC.

This rearrangement joins TRBV27 to TRBJ1-1, with D perhaps matching TRBD1 (5 bases). V lost 7 bases and J lost 0, with 21 bases in between. The CDR3 length is 17 residues. Looked up from germline, CDR1 is MNHEY and CDR2 is SMNVEV (reference sequence). The DNA for the CDR3 is TGTGCCAGCACCATACGATGGGGCAGGAACATGAACACTGAAGCTTTCTTT. Translated, it gives CASTIRWGRNMNTEAFF.

The rearrangement uses TRBV11-2 and TRBJ2-7, with 7 bases identical to TRBD1. Germline loops: CDR1 SGHAT, CDR2 FQNNGV. The CDR3 consists of 17 residues. Losses at the gene ends were 5 bases for V and 0 bases for J; bases not matched to a gene: 13. The CDR3 protein is CASSHWDSRDNSYEQYF. CDR3 coding DNA: TGTGCCAGCAGCCACTGGGACAGTCGTGACAACTCCTACGAGCAGTACTTC.

The CDR3, as DNA: TGTGCCAGCAGCTTCCTACAGGGGAGGTCCGCTGAAGCTTTCTTT. It is translated as CASSFLQGRSAEAFF. V and J are TRBV13 and TRBJ1-1; TRBD1 aligns across 7 bases. Per the germline V gene, CDR1 is PRHDT and CDR2 is FYEKMQ (reference sequence). The CDR3 contains 15 residues. The ends lost 3 bases at V and 6 bases at J; junction bases unmatched: 10.

This chain uses TRBV19 with TRBJ1-1; TRBD1 is a possible D gene (5 bases). V was clipped by 9 bases and J by 6 bases, with 14 bases between them. This CDR3 comprises 12 residues. Germline lookup yields CDR1 LNHDA and CDR2 SQIVND (reference sequence). The CDR3, as DNA: TGTGCCAGCCAGGGCTCCGGCGCTGAAGCTTTCTTT. The encoded protein is CASQGSGAEAFF.

The chain is built from TRBV15 and TRBJ2-3, with 7 bases fitting TRBD1. With V trimmed by 9 bases and J by 2 bases, 2 bases remained unmatched. The CDR3 has 12 amino acids. Germline-derived CDR1 and CDR2 are LNHNV and YYDKDF (reference sequence). The CDR3 bases are TGTGCCACTGGACAGGACACAGATACGCAGTATTTT. Amino acids: CATGQDTDTQYF.

The gene calls are TRBV6-6 and TRBJ1-2; 8 nucleotides align to TRBD1. The CDR3 length is 13 residues. J gave up 4 bases and V 11 bases, and 9 bases lay outside the gene matches. The germline V gene encodes CDR1 MNHNY and CDR2 SVGAGI (reference sequence). The CDR3 sequence is CAGYSQGGYGYTF. The CDR3 region has the DNA TGTGCCGGCTATTCACAGGGGGGCTATGGCTACACCTTC.

The V and J genes are TRBV5-5 and TRBJ1-5; 9 positions match TRBD1. After removal of 4 bases from V and 7 bases from J, the junction contained 9 bases not matched to a gene. The CDR3 covers 15 residues. From germline, CDR1 is SGHKS and CDR2 YYEKEE (reference sequence). The DNA for the CDR3 is TGTGCCAGCAGCCAGGGCACAGGGGGCTGGCAGCCCCAGCATTTT. Translated: CASSQGTGGWQPQHF.

This chain uses TRBV2 with TRBJ2-5; TRBD1 agrees at 9 bases. The CDR3 runs to 13 residues. The germline V gene has CDR1 SNHLY and CDR2 FYNNEI. Trimming cost V 6 bases and J 5 bases; bases outside gene matches: 4. The DNA for the CDR3 is TGTGCCAGCAGACAGGGGGCTGGTGAGACCCAGTACTTC. Protein product: CASRQGAGETQYF. The full variable domain, rest sourced from reference TRBV2 and TRBJ2-5, is EPEVTQTPSHQVTQMGQEVILRCVPISNHLYFYWYRQILGQKVEFLVSFYNNEISEKSEIFDDQFSVERPDGSNFTLKIRSTKLEDSAMYFCASRQGAGETQYFGPGTRLLVL.

The chain employs TRBV4-2 and TRBJ1-1; D not resolved. The CDR3 totals 11 residues. CDR1 and CDR2 from the germline V gene are LGHNA and YNFKEQ. Trimming cost V 1 base and J 5 bases, with 2 bases left between them. CDR3 amino acids: CASSQATEAFF. CDR3 in DNA: TGTGCCAGCAGCCAAGCTACTGAAGCTTTCTTT.

The genes are TRBV7-6 and TRBJ1-1; D is unresolved. Between the trimmed V and J ends, which lost 2 bases and 1 base, there was a span of 14 bases. This CDR3 is built from 16 residues. The V gene's germline CDR1 is SGHVS and CDR2 FNYEAQ. This chain's CDR3 is CASSLISVSENTEAFF. As DNA, the CDR3 is TGTGCCAGCAGCTTAATAAGTGTTAGCGAGAACACTGAAGCTTTCTTT.

Here the CDR3 DNA reads TGTGCCAGCAGCTTCGGGACAGGGCACAACGAGCAGTACTTC. Its protein is CASSFGTGHNEQYF. This chain links TRBV5-6 with TRBJ2-7, with 9 bases aligning to TRBD1. After removal of 2 bases from V and 5 bases from J, the junction contained 5 bases not matched to a gene. From germline, CDR1 is SGHDT and CDR2 YYEEEE. The CDR3 is made up of 14 amino acids.

This sequence joins TRBV19 and TRBJ2-7, with 7 bases that match TRBD2. Per germline, CDR1 LNHDA and CDR2 SQIVND (reference sequence). Trimming took 10 bases from V and 1 from J; bases not matched to a gene: 7. The CDR3 is made up of 13 amino acids. CDR3 nucleotides: TGTGCCACCTCACCGGGGGGTTCCTACGAGCAGTACTTC. Its translation is CATSPGGSYEQYF. Full variable domain (outside the CDR3, taken from reference TRBV19 and TRBJ2-7): DGGITQSPKYLFRKEGQNVTLSCEQNLNHDAMYWYRQDPGQGLRLIYYSQIVNDFQKGDIAEGYSVSREKKESFPLTVTSAQKNPTAFYLCATSPGGSYEQYFGPGTRLTVT.

J is TRBJ1-2 and V is TRBV2; D possibly corresponds to TRBD1 (5 bases). Germline V gene lookup returns CDR1 SNHLY and CDR2 FYNNEI. This CDR3 is 14 amino acids long. Between the trimmed V and J ends, which lost 3 bases and 2 bases, there was a span of 10 bases. The CDR3 protein is CASSDGGANYGYTF. The CDR3 region has the DNA TGTGCCAGCAGTGACGGGGGTGCCAACTATGGCTACACCTTC.

Notes on this clone: The junction departs from the called germline gene at one end, perhaps through a read error. The chain has TRBV7-9 and TRBJ2-1, with D uncertain. CDR1 and CDR2 (germline): SEHNR, FQNEAQ (reference sequence). There are 11 residues in the CDR3. CDR3 region: CASSHQAWLVF. In DNA form, the CDR3 reads TGTGCCAGCAGCCACCAAGCCTGGTTGGTCTTC.

The chain joins TRBV7-2 to TRBJ2-1; 7 bases align to TRBD2. This CDR3 is built from 15 residues. Germline CDR1 reads SGHTA; CDR2 reads FQGNSA. V dropped 8 bases and J dropped 3; count of bases not matched to a gene: 10. CDR3 region: CASSESGDYYNEQFF. CDR3 sequence (DNA): TGTGCCAGCTCCGAAAGCGGGGACTACTACAATGAGCAGTTCTTC.

The J gene is TRBJ2-7, the V gene TRBV7-3, with D perhaps matching TRBD1 (6 bases). Germline V lookup: CDR1 SGHTA, CDR2 FQGTGA. This CDR3 contains 13 residues. Trimming took 8 bases from V and 4 from J, leaving 15 bases between them. In DNA form, the CDR3 reads TGTGCCAGCGGGAACAGGGTTAGTTACGAGCAGTACTTC. Protein product: CASGNRVSYEQYF.

This rearrangement joins TRBV25-1 to TRBJ2-7; D may be TRBD2 (6 bases). The V gene lost 2 bases and the J gene lost 4 bases, with 6 bases spanning the gap. Germline V CDR1 and CDR2: MGHDK, SYGVNS. The CDR3 has 12 amino acids. CDR3 DNA sequence: TGTGCCAGCAGTGAAGGGAGGTACGAGCAGTACTTC. This translates into CASSEGRYEQYF.

V gene TRBV7-9 combines with J gene TRBJ2-1; no firm D call. The CDR3 loop spans 12 amino acids. Germline V gene lookup returns CDR1 SEHNR and CDR2 FQNEAQ (reference sequence). V lost 5 bases to trimming and J lost 6 bases, with 8 bases between them. Here the CDR3 DNA reads TGTGCCAGCAGCAAACTCGCCAATGAGCAGTTCTTC. Amino acid sequence: CASSKLANEQFF.